This section outlines one T cell receptor beta chain sequence together with its context. This record comes from a study of T cell changes during pregnancy in multiple sclerosis. Germline assignment: CDR1 MNHNY and CDR2 SVGAGI (reference sequence). CDR3 length: 14 amino acids. Trimming cost V 5 bases and J 3 bases; bases outside gene matches: 4. Repertoires were generated with immunoSEQ multiplex PCR, while TCRdb's copy carries only in-frame clones and drops some. The sample holds around 50,000 clones, about 91% seen once. The input for sequencing was CD4+ T cells from peripheral blood mononuclear cells, taken in the second trimester of pregnancy. V usage is TRBV6-6 and J usage is TRBJ1-1, with 9 bases fitting TRBD1. The source is a female donor with multiple sclerosis, enrolled in a pregnancy study. The CDR3 loop reads CASSGRQGDTEAFF. In nucleotides, the CDR3 is TGTGCCAGCAGTGGGAGACAGGGGGACACTGAAGCTTTCTTT.